The T cell receptor beta chain under discussion was sequenced for a study of cytomegalovirus exposure and HLA in healthy donors. Study-wide points: In an earlier analysis, about 87% or about 30%: the productive usage of most TCR beta V segments. Presence/absence analyses took donor sequencing depth as roughly uniform. Accurate prediction of most subjects' HLA-A and HLA-B alleles from TCR beta sequences was reported.

The study ran its PCR with 60 Vbeta and 13 Jbeta primers. TCRdb's copy holds only in-frame clones and misses some; the assay was immunoSEQ multiplex PCR. Seen here are about 130,000 clones, over 75% observed once, and the top ten hold about 4.4%. The CDR3 consists of 14 residues. V shed 4 bases, J shed 3 bases, and the junction held 4 bases outside the gene matches. Germline loops: CDR1 SGHTA, CDR2 FQGTGA. Of note for this clone: Its antigen is unidentified.

Sequencing was performed on PBMCs. The rearrangement links TRBV7-3 to TRBJ2-3, with TRBD1 identical over 7 bases. This receptor was identified in a man aged 25-40 years in good health. The CDR3 sequence is CASSWAGGTDTQYF. As DNA, the CDR3 is TGTGCCAGCAGCTGGGCAGGGGGAACAGATACGCAGTATTTT.